This T cell receptor beta chain was obtained from a study of T cell responses to AZD1222 COVID-19 vaccine. Germline CDR1 is KGHSH and CDR2 is LQKENI. After removal of 3 bases from V and 1 base from J, the junction contained 6 bases not matched to a gene. The CDR3 is 17 residues long. Libraries were prepared by immunoSEQ multiplex PCR; TCRdb keeps only in-frame clonotypes and omits some of them. The sample contains about 130,000 clones, 88% of which appear only once. The starting material was peripheral blood, obtained 28 days after the second AZD1222 dose. V usage is TRBV18 and J usage is TRBJ2-1; 10 positions agree with TRBD2. This TCR was sampled from an adult who received the AZD1222 COVID-19 vaccine. In DNA form, the CDR3 reads TGTGCCAGCTCACCCCTTAGCGGGGGGCCTTCCTACAATGAGCAGTTCTTC. Protein: CASSPLSGGPSYNEQFF.